These 23 T cell receptor beta chains share one sample of origin, sequenced in a study of glioma-infiltrating T cells after dendritic cell vaccination. Time point indicated: after dendritic cell vaccination, including at tumor progression/relapse. Generated by immunoSEQ multiplex PCR, the TCRdb table keeps only in-frame clones and is missing some. The data show 75,000 to 95,000 clones, around 90% seen once. This specimen was blood, taken after dendritic cell vaccination. The receptors were sampled from a human donor with glioblastoma.

The V and J genes are TRBV7-8 and TRBJ1-6; no clear D gene. This CDR3 has 14 amino acids. The germline gives CDR1 SGHVS, CDR2 FQNEAQ. V was shortened by 3 bases and J by 5 bases, with 8 bases between the two germline ends. Here the CDR3 reads CASSFSRNNSPLHF. The CDR3 DNA reads as TGTGCCAGCAGCTTCTCGCGGAATAATTCACCCCTCCACTTT.

The rearrangement links TRBV11-2 to TRBJ2-1; 11 bases match TRBD1. The V and J ends lost 5 bases and 2 bases, in that order; junction bases with no gene match: 5. The V gene's germline CDR1 is SGHAT and CDR2 FQNNGV. The CDR3 consists of 16 residues. The CDR3 region has the DNA TGTGCCAGCAGCCCCGGGACAGGGGGACCCTACAATGAGCAGTTCTTC. Protein product: CASSPGTGGPYNEQFF.

The chain links TRBV11-2 to TRBJ2-7; D remains unclear. CDR3 size: 12 residues. CDR1 is SGHAT and CDR2 is FQNNGV in the germline V gene. V lost 1 base and J 1 base, leaving 2 bases between the germline ends. Here the CDR3 DNA reads TGTGCCAGCAGCTTAGCTTCCTACGAGCAGTACTTC. Protein sequence: CASSLASYEQYF.

The chain joins TRBV19 to TRBJ1-5; D unresolved. The V gene lost 1 base and the J gene lost 11 bases, with 12 bases spanning the gap. This CDR3 comprises 13 residues. Germline-derived CDR1 and CDR2 are LNHDA and SQIVND (reference sequence). The CDR3 sequence: CASSIATEEAQHF. CDR3 coding DNA: TGTGCCAGTAGTATAGCCACGGAGGAGGCCCAGCATTTT.

The J gene is TRBJ1-6, the V gene TRBV2; tentative D call: TRBD1 (6 bases). Trimming removed 5 bases from V and 4 bases from J, with 15 bases in between. CDR1 is SNHLY and CDR2 is FYNNEI in the germline V gene. This CDR3 region has 16 residues. CDR3 bases: TGTGCCAGCAGTCTACAGGGCACCAAATATAATTCACCCCTCCACTTT. It encodes CASSLQGTKYNSPLHF.

V usage is TRBV12-5 and J usage is TRBJ2-3; 9 bases line up with TRBD2. The CDR3 is 14 residues long. V gave up 5 bases and J gave up 5 bases; unmatched junction bases: 5. Germline-derived CDR1 and CDR2 are LGHNT and FRNRAP. The DNA of the CDR3 is TGTGCTAGTGGTGGCGGGGGGGCAGGAGATACGCAGTATTTT. Amino acids: CASGGGGAGDTQYF.

The chain combines TRBV5-6 with TRBJ2-7, with 8 bases lining up with TRBD2. Germline CDR1 is SGHDT and CDR2 is YYEEEE. There are 15 residues in the CDR3. Trimming at V came to 6 bases and at J to 4 bases, leaving 12 bases not matched to a gene. As DNA, the CDR3 is TGTGCCAGCACCCTGGGCGGGACTAGAGGATACGAGCAGTACTTC. Translating it yields CASTLGGTRGYEQYF. The full variable domain, with the rest looked up from reference TRBV5-6 and TRBJ2-7, is DAGVTQSPTHLIKTRGQQVTLRCSPKSGHDTVSWYQQALGQGPQFIFQYYEEEERQRGNFPDRFSGHQFPNYSSELNVNALLLGDSALYLCASTLGGTRGYEQYFGPGTRLTVT.

V gene TRBV30 combines with J gene TRBJ1-5, with D uncertain. Trimming took off 1 base at V and 1 base at J, with 14 bases between the two ends. The germline CDR1 and CDR2 sequences are GTSNPN and SVGIG (reference sequence). The CDR3 totals 16 residues. CDR3 protein: CAWSGPGVRSNQPQHF. DNA for the CDR3: TGTGCCTGGAGTGGCCCCGGGGTGCGGAGCAATCAGCCCCAGCATTTT.

V is TRBV6-5 and J is TRBJ1-5, with D unresolved. The CDR3 runs 14 residues. Trimming stripped 9 bases from V and 0 bases from J, with 12 bases between. Germline V gene data show CDR1 as MNHEY and CDR2 as SVGAGI. The CDR3 DNA follows: TGTGCCAGTTCCGCCGAGTATAGCAATCAGCCCCAGCATTTT. Translation gives CASSAEYSNQPQHF.

CDR3 in amino acids: CASSQERRAVTGYTF. CDR3 in DNA: TGTGCCAGCAGCCAAGAGAGGAGGGCAGTCACCGGCTACACCTTC. The chain has TRBV4-2 and TRBJ1-2; D gene unclear. CDR3 length: 15 amino acids. From germline, CDR1 is LGHNA and CDR2 YNFKEQ. V shed 0 bases and J shed 8 bases, with 16 bases lying between them.

The chain employs TRBV19 and TRBJ2-1; 7 positions match TRBD2. The ends lost 1 base at V and 9 bases at J; junction bases unmatched: 6. Looked up from germline, CDR1 is LNHDA and CDR2 is SQIVND (reference sequence). The CDR3 contains 14 residues. CDR3 nucleotide sequence: TGTGCCAGTAGTATAGGTGGAAGCGGGATTGAGCAGTTCTTC. Translated, it gives CASSIGGSGIEQFF.

V usage is TRBV21-1 and J usage is TRBJ1-5. TRBV21-1 is tagged as a pseudogene. This CDR3 is 18 amino acids long. The chain's CDR3 is CASAKEGEARRVNQPQHF. The DNA of the CDR3 is TGTGCCAGCGCTAAAGAGGGAGAGGCCAGGCGAGTCAATCAGCCCCAGCATTTT.

The chain recombines TRBV5-1 with TRBJ2-2; perhaps TRBD2 as D (6 bases). Trimming left V 4 bases short and J 3 bases short, with 13 bases between. The CDR3 extends over 15 amino acids. CDR1 and CDR2 (germline): SGHRS, YFSETQ. CDR3 DNA: TGCGCCAGCAGCCCTGGAGGGTGGGACACCGGGGAGCTGTTTTTT. Its protein product is CASSPGGWDTGELFF.

CDR3 in DNA: TGTGCTAGTATAAGCGGGACACCTTCCTACAATGAGCAGTTCTTC. This translates into CASISGTPSYNEQFF. The chain is built from TRBV12-5 and TRBJ2-1; D is perhaps TRBD2 (7 bases). The CDR3 sequence is 15 residues long. Germline loops: CDR1 LGHNT, CDR2 FRNRAP. Trimming took 8 bases from V and 1 from J, leaving 15 bases between them.

The chain has TRBV5-5 and TRBJ1-1, with unresolved D. Trimming left V 0 bases short and J 4 bases short, with 10 bases between. This CDR3 has 14 amino acids. Germline assignment: CDR1 SGHKS and CDR2 YYEKEE (reference sequence). Here the CDR3 DNA reads TGTGCCAGCAGCTTGGTCGGGTCGGGCACTGAAGCTTTCTTT. Its translation is CASSLVGSGTEAFF.

This clone is termed medium-sized. V is TRBV5-6 and J is TRBJ1-1; the match to TRBD1 covers 8 bases. Germline V lookup: CDR1 SGHDT, CDR2 YYEEEE. V lost 3 bases, J lost 5 bases, and 9 bases stayed unmatched. The CDR3 runs to 15 residues. The CDR3 loop reads CASSYWTGLGTEAFF. The CDR3 DNA reads as TGTGCCAGCAGCTATTGGACAGGGCTGGGGACTGAAGCTTTCTTT.

V and J are TRBV13 and TRBJ2-2; D is unresolved. Germline loops: CDR1 PRHDT, CDR2 FYEKMQ (reference sequence). There are 16 residues in the CDR3. V was trimmed by 5 bases and J by 3 bases, leaving 16 bases between them. The CDR3 sequence is CASSRETLEYTGELFF. The CDR3 bases are TGTGCCAGCAGCCGAGAGACTTTGGAGTACACCGGGGAGCTGTTTTTT.

The chain couples TRBV4-3 to TRBJ2-3; TRBD2 matches at 9 bases. There are 18 residues in the CDR3. V lost 1 base, J lost 6 bases, and 14 bases stayed unmatched. Germline lookup yields CDR1 LGHNA and CDR2 YSLEER. The CDR3 reads CASSQGASGTLGGDTQYF. CDR3 bases: TGCGCCAGCAGCCAAGGAGCTAGCGGGACTTTAGGTGGGGATACGCAGTATTTT.

V usage is TRBV19 and J usage is TRBJ1-5; no firm D call. Germline V CDR1 and CDR2: LNHDA, SQIVND (reference sequence). V lost 2 bases to trimming and J lost 7 bases, with 15 bases between them. The CDR3 is made up of 15 amino acids. CDR3 residues: CASSIPWEGGQPQHF. In nucleotides, the CDR3 is TGTGCCAGTAGTATACCCTGGGAGGGCGGCCAGCCCCAGCATTTT.

The V and J genes are TRBV25-1 and TRBJ2-1; the match to TRBD1 covers 9 bases. Trimming removed 7 bases from V and 3 bases from J; junction bases left unmatched: 4. The CDR3 totals 14 residues. Germline CDR1 and CDR2: MGHDK and SYGVNS. CDR3 region: CASMDRGDYNEQFF. CDR3 coding DNA: TGTGCCAGCATGGACAGGGGAGACTACAATGAGCAGTTCTTC.

The chain recombines TRBV27 with TRBJ2-1; maybe TRBD2 (6 bases). There are 13 residues in the CDR3. V lost 7 bases to trimming and J lost 9 bases, with 16 bases between them. The germline V gene encodes CDR1 MNHEY and CDR2 SMNVEV (reference sequence). CDR3 in amino acids: CASTSLGGSEQFF. The CDR3 DNA follows: TGTGCCAGCACCTCCCTGGGGGGTTCTGAGCAGTTCTTC.

V and J are TRBV9 and TRBJ2-3; no definite D call. CDR1 and CDR2 (germline): SGDLS, YYNGEE. The V gene lost 2 bases and the J gene lost 6 bases, with 13 bases spanning the gap. This CDR3 has 14 residues. CDR3 in amino acids: CASSVHVSADTQYF. For the CDR3, the DNA is TGTGCCAGCAGCGTTCATGTATCCGCGGATACGCAGTATTTT.

The V call is TRBV2, the J call TRBJ2-3; tentative D call: TRBD2 (5 bases). The CDR3 has 14 residues. The V and J ends lost 7 bases and 4 bases respectively, with 15 bases between them. Per germline, CDR1 SNHLY and CDR2 FYNNEI. CDR3: CASNKRTFPDTQYF. CDR3 nucleotides: TGTGCCAGCAATAAACGGACTTTCCCAGATACGCAGTATTTT. Together with reference TRBV2 and TRBJ2-3, the CDR3 gives the full variable domain: EPEVTQTPSHQVTQMGQEVILRCVPISNHLYFYWYRQILGQKVEFLVSFYNNEISEKSEIFDDQFSVERPDGSNFTLKIRSTKLEDSAMYFCASNKRTFPDTQYFGPGTRLTVL.